This entry lists 18 T cell receptor beta chains sequenced from one sample in a study of cytomegalovirus exposure and HLA in healthy donors. Produced via immunoSEQ multiplex PCR; TCRdb's table is partial and in-frame only. The sample gives some 170,000 clones, just under 90% of which show up once; 1.4% is in the top ten. The sample comprised PBMCs. These receptor sequences come from a woman aged 25 to 39 in good health and CMV-seronegative.

The chain recombines TRBV30 with TRBJ1-2, with D possibly TRBD1 on 5 matching bases. CDR3 length: 11 amino acids. Trimming took off 4 bases at V and 3 bases at J, with 6 bases between the two ends. Germline CDR1 is GTSNPN and CDR2 is SVGIG (reference sequence). This chain's CDR3 is CAWTGHYGYTF. CDR3 sequence (DNA): TGTGCCTGGACAGGGCACTATGGCTACACCTTC.

V and J are TRBV7-9 and TRBJ1-1, with D tentatively TRBD1 (5 bases). This CDR3 contains 13 residues. The V gene lost 6 bases and the J gene lost 3 bases, with 11 bases spanning the gap. Looked up from germline, CDR1 is SEHNR and CDR2 is FQNEAQ (reference sequence). CDR3 in DNA: TGTGCCAGCAGGGGGGGTGGGGACACTGAAGCTTTCTTT. This encodes CASRGGGDTEAFF.

This chain uses TRBV5-6 with TRBJ2-5; 11 positions match TRBD1. There are 15 residues in the CDR3. CDR1 and CDR2 (germline): SGHDT, YYEEEE. J lost 4 bases, V lost 0 bases, and 2 bases had no gene match. CDR3 in amino acids: CASSLEGTGGETQYF. As DNA, the CDR3 is TGTGCCAGCAGCTTGGAAGGGACAGGGGGAGAGACCCAGTACTTC. The whole variable domain, remainder taken from reference TRBV5-6 and TRBJ2-5, is DAGVTQSPTHLIKTRGQQVTLRCSPKSGHDTVSWYQQALGQGPQFIFQYYEEEERQRGNFPDRFSGHQFPNYSSELNVNALLLGDSALYLCASSLEGTGGETQYFGPGTRLLVL.

The CDR3 spells CARSTSGGGEQYF. Here the CDR3 DNA reads TGTGCCCGATCGACTAGCGGGGGAGGTGAGCAGTACTTC. The genes are TRBV2 and TRBJ2-7, with 12 bases identical to TRBD2. V gave up 11 bases and J gave up 7 bases; unmatched junction bases: 9. The CDR3 contains 13 residues. Germline assignment: CDR1 SNHLY and CDR2 FYNNEI. The variable domain in full, completed from reference TRBV2 and TRBJ2-7, reads EPEVTQTPSHQVTQMGQEVILRCVPISNHLYFYWYRQILGQKVEFLVSFYNNEISEKSEIFDDQFSVERPDGSNFTLKIRSTKLEDSAMYFCARSTSGGGEQYFGPGTRLTVT.

This chain connects TRBV9 to TRBJ2-5; D perhaps matches TRBD1 (6 bases). Germline CDR1 reads SGDLS; CDR2 reads YYNGEE. The CDR3 consists of 16 residues. The V end was cut by 4 bases, the J end by 5 bases, with 21 bases between. The CDR3 DNA is TGTGCCAGCAGCCCAGATCACAGGGCCGTTTGGGAGACCCAGTACTTC. It yields the protein CASSPDHRAVWETQYF.

The chain joins TRBV11-2 to TRBJ2-7; 9 bases line up with TRBD1. The V gene's germline CDR1 is SGHAT and CDR2 FQNNGV. The CDR3 is 15 residues long. V trimming: 1 base; J trimming: 5 bases; junction bases outside the gene matches: 6. CDR3 amino acids: CASSLAGQGTDEQYF. The CDR3 DNA reads as TGTGCCAGCAGCTTAGCGGGACAGGGTACTGACGAGCAGTACTTC. The full variable domain, in which reference TRBV11-2 and TRBJ2-7 provide the parts outside the CDR3, is EAGVAQSPRYKIIEKRQSVAFWCNPISGHATLYWYQQILGQGPKLLIQFQNNGVVDDSQLPKDRFSAERLKGVDSTLKIQPAKLEDSAVYLCASSLAGQGTDEQYFGPGTRLTVT.

Here the CDR3 DNA reads TGTGCCAGCGGGACGGGGGGACTTCCCTACGAGCAGTACTTC. This translates into CASGTGGLPYEQYF. J is TRBJ2-7 and V is TRBV6-6, with 7 bases that match TRBD2. Losses at the gene ends were 8 bases for V and 2 bases for J; bases not matched to a gene: 9. The CDR3 loop spans 14 amino acids. Germline V gene lookup returns CDR1 MNHNY and CDR2 SVGAGI (reference sequence).

The chain recombines TRBV6-5 with TRBJ2-5, with a weak D call TRBD2 (7 bases). Looked up from germline, CDR1 is MNHEY and CDR2 is SVGAGI. Trimming stripped 3 bases from V and 0 bases from J, with 11 bases between. The CDR3 is 15 residues long. CDR3 bases: TGTGCCAGCAGTTATGCGGGGGCGTACCAAGAGACCCAGTACTTC. Protein: CASSYAGAYQETQYF.

V and J are TRBV30 and TRBJ1-5; 10 positions agree with TRBD1. V was pared by 4 bases and J by 6 bases, with 9 bases of the junction left unmatched. This CDR3 contains 15 residues. Germline CDR1 GTSNPN, CDR2 SVGIG (reference sequence). This chain's CDR3 is CAWNLPTGGRQPQHF. Written as DNA, the CDR3 is TGTGCCTGGAACCTGCCGACAGGGGGCCGTCAGCCCCAGCATTTT.

This clone was seen a single time. CDR3 nucleotides: TGTGCCAGCAGTCTGACAGAGTATAGCAATCAGCCCCAGCATTTT. Residues: CASSLTEYSNQPQHF. This chain uses TRBV19 with TRBJ1-5; D possibly corresponds to TRBD1 (5 bases). The CDR3 consists of 15 residues. Germline V CDR1 and CDR2: LNHDA, SQIVND (reference sequence). V gave up 9 bases and J gave up 0 bases, with 15 bases separating them. The full variable domain, in which reference TRBV19 and TRBJ1-5 provide the parts outside the CDR3, is DGGITQSPKYLFRKEGQNVTLSCEQNLNHDAMYWYRQDPGQGLRLIYYSQIVNDFQKGDIAEGYSVSREKKESFPLTVTSAQKNPTAFYLCASSLTEYSNQPQHFGDGTRLSIL.

This sequence joins TRBV5-1 and TRBJ2-6, with D maybe TRBD1 (6 bases). Germline CDR1 SGHRS, CDR2 YFSETQ. The CDR3 extends over 18 amino acids. V dropped 1 base and J dropped 4 bases, with 18 bases sitting between them. The CDR3 DNA sequence: TGCGCCAGCAGCTTGTTAACAGGGTCTTTTGCCGGGGCCAACGTCCTGACTTTC. Its protein product is CASSLLTGSFAGANVLTF.

There are a few counts of this clone. This chain connects TRBV19 to TRBJ1-1; D is undetermined. The CDR3 runs 11 residues. The germline V gene encodes CDR1 LNHDA and CDR2 SQIVND (reference sequence). V was cut by 6 bases and J by 11 bases, with 13 bases left in between. The chain's CDR3 is CASSLSFEAFF. The CDR3 DNA sequence: TGTGCCAGTAGCCTATCATTCGAGGCTTTCTTT.

The chain combines TRBV7-2 with TRBJ2-5; D may be TRBD2 (6 bases). The CDR3 length is 16 residues. V dropped 5 bases and J dropped 5 bases, with 21 bases sitting between them. From germline, CDR1 is SGHTA and CDR2 FQGNSA. CDR3 sequence reads: CASSQPGLASSETQYF. CDR3 DNA sequence: TGTGCCAGCAGCCAGCCGGGACTGGCCTCCTCGGAGACCCAGTACTTC.

V usage is TRBV6-1 and J usage is TRBJ2-3; D is undetermined. This CDR3 has 15 amino acids. Germline V gene lookup returns CDR1 MNHNS and CDR2 SASEGT. V shed 1 base and J shed 3 bases, with 11 bases lying between them. The CDR3 loop is CASSEVWSGTDTQYF. DNA of the CDR3: TGTGCCAGCAGTGAAGTTTGGTCAGGAACAGATACGCAGTATTTT.

The chain joins TRBV4-1 to TRBJ2-7; no firm D call. The germline V and J ends were trimmed by 1 base and 0 bases, with 13 bases remaining between them. Per the germline V gene, CDR1 is MGHRA and CDR2 is YSYEKL. CDR3 size: 16 residues. CDR3: CASSQVEIRSSYEQYF. In nucleotides, the CDR3 is TGCGCCAGCAGCCAAGTTGAGATAAGAAGCTCCTACGAGCAGTACTTC.

This chain uses TRBV5-1 with TRBJ2-7; D is unclear. Trimming stripped 8 bases from V and 5 bases from J, with 17 bases between. Germline V lookup: CDR1 SGHRS, CDR2 YFSETQ. The CDR3 has 13 amino acids. The CDR3 DNA reads as TGCGCCAGTAAACACGCCTCGATGGACGAGCAGTACTTC. It is translated as CASKHASMDEQYF.

V usage is TRBV18 and J usage is TRBJ2-3; maybe TRBD2 (5 bases). Trimming took 3 bases from V and 3 from J, leaving 16 bases between them. Germline values: CDR1 KGHSH, CDR2 LQKENI. CDR3 length: 16 residues. CDR3 amino acids: CASSPPRGVETDTQYF. The CDR3 nucleotides read TGTGCCAGCTCACCCCCCCGGGGTGTCGAGACAGATACGCAGTATTTT.

The chain carries TRBV2 and TRBJ1-1, with a weak D call TRBD1 (6 bases). Trimming took off 3 bases at V and 3 bases at J, with 11 bases between the two ends. The germline CDR1 and CDR2 sequences are SNHLY and FYNNEI. This CDR3 comprises 14 residues. The CDR3 DNA follows: TGTGCCAGCAGTGATGTGGGGGCATACACTGAAGCTTTCTTT. This sequence encodes CASSDVGAYTEAFF.